Listed below are T cell receptor beta chains from one sample, sequenced in a study of blood T cell repertoires in COVID-19. The method was immunoSEQ multiplex PCR; TCRdb's version includes in-frame clones alone and lacks a portion of them. The sample lists fewer than 300,000 clones, roughly 84% occurring once. Sequencing used peripheral blood. These receptors originate from a human donor in a cohort sampled during active COVID-19. The CDR3 runs from the conserved cysteine through the conserved F or W. D genes are given only for firm matches. Rows give clone size only sometimes, using once, few, many, or a class for an expanded clone.

CDR3aa	CDR3nt	abundance	v_gene	j_gene	d_gene
CASSLSSVGELFF	TGTGCCAGCAGTTTGAGTTCGGTCGGGGAGCTGTTTTTT	many	TRBV12-3/TRBV12-4	TRBJ2-2	-
CASRRGQGVDTIYF	TGTGCCAGCAGACGGGGACAGGGAGTAGACACCATATATTTT	-	TRBV7-9	TRBJ1-3	TRBD1
CSVERDRGRSETQYF	TGCAGCGTTGAAAGGGATAGGGGGCGGTCAGAGACCCAGTACTTC	once	TRBV29-1	TRBJ2-5	TRBD1
CAITTGTPIQPQHF	TGTGCCATAACCACCGGGACTCCAATTCAGCCCCAGCATTTT	-	TRBV24-1	TRBJ1-5	-
CASSSPGRAFF	TGTGCCAGCAGCAGCCCGGGGAGAGCTTTCTTT	-	TRBV6-5	TRBJ1-1	-
CASSPRALVSEQFF	TGTGCCAGCAGCCCCAGGGCACTTGTGAGTGAGCAGTTCTTC	-	TRBV7-2	TRBJ2-1	-
CASSLRTGGKGETQYF	TGCGCCAGCAGCTTGAGGACAGGGGGAAAGGGAGAGACCCAGTACTTC	-	TRBV5-1	TRBJ2-5	TRBD1
CASSFHPANYGYTF	TGTGCCAGCAGTTTCCATCCGGCTAACTATGGCTACACCTTC	-	TRBV28	TRBJ1-2	-
CASSRDRNPSGANVLTF	TGTGCCAGCAGTCGGGACAGGAACCCTTCTGGGGCCAACGTCCTGACTTTC	-	TRBV6-6	TRBJ2-6	TRBD1
CASSDTGTGDYNEQFF	TGTGCCAGCAGCGATACCGGGACAGGGGACTACAATGAGCAGTTCTTC	-	TRBV5-4	TRBJ2-1	TRBD1
CASRLGQALNTEAFF	TGTGCCAGTAGACTGGGGCAGGCGCTGAACACTGAAGCTTTCTTT	-	TRBV19	TRBJ1-1	-
CASSGQGSSLRGYTF	TGTGCCAGCTCCGGACAGGGGAGCTCCTTGAGGGGCTACACCTTC	-	TRBV18	TRBJ1-2	TRBD1